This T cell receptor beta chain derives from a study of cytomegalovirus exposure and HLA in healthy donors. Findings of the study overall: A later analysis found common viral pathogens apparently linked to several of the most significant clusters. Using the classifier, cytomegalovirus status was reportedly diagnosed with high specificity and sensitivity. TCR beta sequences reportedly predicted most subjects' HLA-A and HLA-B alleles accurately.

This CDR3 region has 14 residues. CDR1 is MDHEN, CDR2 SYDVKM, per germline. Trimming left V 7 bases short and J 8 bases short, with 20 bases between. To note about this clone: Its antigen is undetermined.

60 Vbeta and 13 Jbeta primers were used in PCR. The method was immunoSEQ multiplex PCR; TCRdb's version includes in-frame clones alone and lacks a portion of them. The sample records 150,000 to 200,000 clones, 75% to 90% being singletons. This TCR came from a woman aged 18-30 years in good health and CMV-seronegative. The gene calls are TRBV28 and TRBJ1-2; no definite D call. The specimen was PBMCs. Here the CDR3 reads CASTLLSLPGGYTF. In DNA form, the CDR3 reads TGTGCCAGCACCCTACTAAGCCTCCCGGGGGGCTACACCTTC.